These T cell receptor beta chains were read from a single sample in a study of cytotoxic CD8 clonotypes in ibrutinib-treated CLL. Sequenced by immunoSEQ multiplex PCR; TCRdb stores in-frame clones only, minus some. The table includes approximately 91,000 clones, 70% to 80% detected once. The specimen comprised PBMCs, sampled after 12 months of ibrutinib treatment. These receptors were obtained from a human donor with chronic lymphocytic leukemia. The CDR3 runs from the conserved cysteine through the conserved F or W. Fields, in order: J gene, D gene, clone size, V gene, CDR3 protein, CDR3 DNA. D genes are given only for firm matches. Size is omitted from some rows. Given values are once, few, many or a class for expanded clones.

TRBJ1-3 | - | - | TRBV5-1 | CASSLEGTNSGNTIYF | TGCGCCAGCAGCTTGGAAGGCACTAACTCTGGAAACACCATATATTTT
TRBJ1-3 | - | - | TRBV21-1 | CPRRVWASGNTIYF | -
TRBJ2-2 | - | - | TRBV19 | CASSIVRGNTGELFF | TGTGCCAGTAGTATAGTTAGGGGGAACACCGGGGAGCTGTTTTTT
TRBJ2-7 | TRBD2 | - | TRBV10-2 | CASSEPAGAYEQYF | TGCGCCAGCAGTGAGCCTGCGGGAGCCTACGAGCAGTACTTC
TRBJ2-7 | TRBD1 | - | TRBV27 | CASKKQGAPGEQYF | TGTGCCAGCAAAAAACAGGGGGCGCCGGGTGAGCAGTACTTC
TRBJ1-6 | TRBD1 | - | TRBV5-6 | CASSPGTGSPLHF | TGTGCCAGCAGCCCCGGGACAGGTTCACCCCTCCACTTT
TRBJ2-7 | TRBD1 | - | TRBV13 | CASSGTGVYEQYF | TGTGCCAGCAGCGGGACAGGGGTTTACGAGCAGTACTTC
TRBJ1-6 | - | - | TRBV7-9 | CASTPSGGSSPLHF | TGTGCCAGCACCCCATCGGGGGGGAGTTCACCCCTCCACTTT
TRBJ1-3 | TRBD1 | - | TRBV7-3 | CASSSGTGVGNTIYF | TGTGCCAGCAGCTCCGGGACAGGGGTTGGAAACACCATATATTTT
TRBJ2-2 | - | - | TRBV2 | CASRPGLTGELFF | TGTGCCAGCAGACCGGGACTCACCGGGGAGCTGTTTTTT
TRBJ2-3 | - | few | TRBV6-6 | CASRRPGRRNPGTQYF | TGTGCCAGCAGACGCCCGGGGCGGCGAAATCCCGGTACGCAGTATTTT
TRBJ1-6 | - | - | TRBV27 | CASSFGGYNSPLHF | TGTGCCAGCAGTTTTGGGGGCTATAATTCACCCCTCCACTTT
TRBJ2-1 | - | - | TRBV7-3 | CASSLMASSYNEQFF | TGTGCCAGCAGCTTAATGGCATCCTCCTACAATGAGCAGTTCTTC
TRBJ2-1 | TRBD2 | - | TRBV2 | CASSEARGGEQFF | TGTGCCAGCAGTGAAGCGCGGGGGGGCGAGCAGTTCTTC
TRBJ1-5 | - | medium-sized | TRBV7-8 | CASSPGLWHNQPQHF | TGTGCCAGCAGCCCCGGACTGTGGCACAATCAGCCCCAGCATTTT
TRBJ2-7 | - | few | TRBV2 | CASNPGGLYEQYF | TGTGCCAGCAACCCAGGGGGGCTCTACGAGCAGTACTTC
TRBJ1-1 | - | - | TRBV28 | CASSTYRGNEAFF | TGTGCCAGCAGTACCTATCGGGGTAATGAAGCTTTCTTT
TRBJ1-2 | - | - | TRBV5-8 | CASSLRATLDYGYTF | TGTGCCAGCAGCCTGCGGGCAACCTTAGACTATGGCTACACCTTC
TRBJ2-3 | TRBD1 | - | TRBV7-9 | CASRPRTGGGTDTQYF | TGTGCCAGCAGACCCCGGACAGGGGGGGGCACAGATACGCAGTATTTT
TRBJ1-1 | - | - | TRBV18 | CASSAATDTEAFF | TGTGCCAGCTCAGCAGCGACCGACACTGAAGCTTTCTTT
TRBJ2-7 | TRBD2 | - | TRBV10-3 | CAIRGVAGGYEQYF | TGTGCCATCAGGGGAGTAGCGGGAGGTTACGAGCAGTACTTC
TRBJ2-3 | - | - | TRBV28 | CASREWDTQYF | TGTGCCAGCAGGGAGTGGGATACGCAGTATTTT
TRBJ2-7 | - | - | TRBV28 | CASSLQGGGPYEQYF | TGTGCCAGCAGTCTACAAGGGGGGGGTCCCTACGAGCAGTACTTC
TRBJ1-2 | - | - | TRBV5-1 | CASSFGSPPSAYGYTF | TGCGCCAGCAGCTTTGGTTCCCCTCCGTCCGCCTATGGCTACACCTTC
TRBJ2-7 | - | - | TRBV18 | CASSPGVGYEQYF | TGTGCCAGCTCACCAGGGGTGGGCTACGAGCAGTACTTC
TRBJ1-1 | - | many | TRBV30 | CACSVIPTEAFF | TGTGCCTGTTCCGTGATTCCCACTGAAGCTTTCTTT
TRBJ2-2 | TRBD1 | - | TRBV28 | CASSSGTGYTGELFF | TGTGCCAGCAGCTCCGGGACAGGGTACACCGGGGAGCTGTTTTTT
TRBJ2-3 | TRBD1 | - | TRBV18 | CASSPPGQGLDTQYF | TGTGCCAGCTCACCACCAGGACAGGGCTTAGATACGCAGTATTTT
TRBJ2-7 | - | - | TRBV7-2 | CASSPQGFGVGEQYF | TGTGCCAGCAGCCCACAGGGTTTCGGAGTGGGCGAGCAGTACTTC
TRBJ2-2 | - | - | TRBV19 | CASSKMASNTGELFF | TGTGCCAGTAGTAAGATGGCAAGCAACACCGGGGAGCTGTTTTTT
TRBJ2-5 | TRBD2 | - | TRBV7-2 | CASALLADLQETQYF | TGTGCCAGCGCCCTACTAGCGGACCTCCAAGAGACCCAGTACTTC
TRBJ2-3 | TRBD2 | - | TRBV30 | CAWSVRVGSGGAESTDTQYF | TGTGCCTGGAGTGTACGGGTTGGTAGCGGGGGGGCCGAGTCGACAGATACGCAGTATTTT
TRBJ2-2 | - | - | TRBV2 | CASSEARPWGGELFF | TGTGCCAGCAGTGAAGCGCGACCTTGGGGCGGGGAGCTGTTTTTT
TRBJ1-2 | - | - | TRBV5-1 | CASSLEAGGYTF | TGCGCCAGCAGCCTGGAGGCAGGAGGCTACACCTTC
TRBJ1-1 | TRBD1 | - | TRBV6-4 | CASSLHGQGGTEAFF | TGTGCCAGCAGCCTACACGGACAGGGGGGCACTGAAGCTTTCTTT
TRBJ2-7 | - | - | TRBV9 | CASSVGPTVGSYEQYF | TGTGCCAGCAGCGTAGGGCCCACAGTGGGCTCCTACGAGCAGTACTTC
TRBJ1-2 | TRBD1 | - | TRBV19 | CASSKSSGTAYGYTF | TGTGCCAGTAGTAAATCATCCGGGACAGCCTATGGCTACACCTTC
TRBJ1-6 | TRBD1 | - | TRBV5-6 | CASSLVGRGLGSPLHF | TGTGCCAGCAGCTTGGTGGGCAGGGGGCTGGGGTCACCCCTCCACTTT
TRBJ1-1 | - | - | TRBV7-6 | CASSHRADTEAFF | TGTGCCAGCAGCCACAGGGCAGACACTGAAGCTTTCTTT
TRBJ2-2 | - | - | TRBV7-3 | CASSAGLNTGELFF | TGTGCCAGCAGCGCCGGACTTAACACCGGGGAGCTGTTTTTT
TRBJ2-1 | - | few | TRBV9 | CASSVGAFVGTPDNEQFF | TGTGCCAGCAGCGTCGGTGCGTTTGTGGGAACACCCGACAATGAGCAGTTCTTC
TRBJ2-7 | TRBD1 | - | TRBV18 | CASSPTGVGSYEQYF | TGTGCCAGCTCACCGACAGGGGTTGGGTCCTACGAGCAGTACTTC
TRBJ2-5 | - | few | TRBV11-2 | CASSPRTDGETQYF | TGTGCCAGCAGCCCGCGGACAGATGGAGAGACCCAGTACTTC
TRBJ2-2 | - | - | TRBV11-2 | CASSLDLGANTGELFF | TGTGCCAGCAGCTTAGATCTCGGTGCGAACACCGGGGAGCTGTTTTTT
TRBJ2-6 | - | - | TRBV9 | CASSAQDWISGANVLTF | TGTGCCAGCAGCGCCCAGGACTGGATCTCTGGGGCCAACGTCCTGACTTTC
TRBJ2-7 | - | - | TRBV6-9 | CASRSLGDYEQYF | TGTGCCAGCAGAAGCCTGGGAGACTACGAGCAGTACTTC
TRBJ2-5 | TRBD1 | - | TRBV10-2 | CASSESNRGRGTQYF | TGCGCCAGCAGTGAGTCCAACAGGGGTCGGGGGACCCAGTACTTC
TRBJ1-2 | TRBD1 | many | TRBV6-5 | CASSYSGQGIRGGYTF | TGTGCCAGCAGTTACTCCGGACAGGGGATTAGAGGCGGCTACACCTTC